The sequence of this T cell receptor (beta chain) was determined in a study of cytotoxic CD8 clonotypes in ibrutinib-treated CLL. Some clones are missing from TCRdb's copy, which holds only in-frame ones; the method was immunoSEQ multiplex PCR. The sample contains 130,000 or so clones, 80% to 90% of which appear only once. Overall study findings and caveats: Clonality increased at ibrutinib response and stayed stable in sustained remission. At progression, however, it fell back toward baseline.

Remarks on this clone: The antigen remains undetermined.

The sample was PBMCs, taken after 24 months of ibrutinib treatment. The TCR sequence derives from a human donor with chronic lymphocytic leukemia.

CDR3 loop: CASSKDEGGRNQPQHF. In DNA form, the CDR3 reads TGTGCCAGCAGCAAAGACGAGGGAGGTCGGAATCAGCCCCAGCATTTT. The V gene is TRBV21-1, the J gene TRBJ1-5. TRBV21-1 is flagged as a pseudogene. The CDR3 has 16 amino acids.